This passage covers 15 T cell receptor beta chains from one sample sequenced in a study of blood T cells in healthy people across ages. A second PCR of about 6 to 12 cycles used a sample-barcoded 5' primer and a J-beta primer mix. A single record per CDR3 protein comes from TCRdb applying MiXCR to the 5' RACE reads. Seen here are roughly 720,000 distinct CDR3 sequences, approximately 55% observed once, and the top ten hold roughly 37%. The sequenced sample consisted of blood. Receptor source: a man aged 80 or over in good health.

This clonotype was observed a few times. The chain couples TRBV5-1 to TRBJ2-7, with D possibly called TRBD1 or TRBD2 (5 bases each). This CDR3 has 15 amino acids. The germline gives CDR1 SGHRS, CDR2 YFSETQ. Trimming took off 5 bases at V and 0 bases at J, with 15 bases between the two ends. The CDR3 region has the DNA TGCGCCAGCAGTCGGACCCGAGGGGCCTCCTACGAGCAGTACTTC. The encoded protein is CASSRTRGASYEQYF.

Many counts were recorded for this clonotype. The V and J genes are TRBV9 and TRBJ2-3; D perhaps matches TRBD1 (5 bases). The CDR3 length is 15 residues. V lost 3 bases to trimming and J lost 4 bases, with 15 bases between them. Per germline, CDR1 SGDLS and CDR2 YYNGEE. The CDR3 nucleotides are TGTGCCAGCAGCGATCCCCAAGGGGTTCCAGATACGCAGTATTTT. Translated: CASSDPQGVPDTQYF.

This chain joins TRBV6-6 and TRBJ2-3, with 11 bases identical to TRBD1. Trimming removed 9 bases from V and 14 bases from J; junction bases left unmatched: 16. The CDR3 is 14 amino acids. CDR1 MNHNY and CDR2 SVGAGI come from the germline V gene (reference sequence). Here the CDR3 DNA reads TGTGCCAGTCGGACAGGGGGCGAGCACAGAGACGCGTATTTT. Translating gives CASRTGGEHRDAYF.

There are a few counts of this clonotype. The chain employs TRBV20-1 and TRBJ2-7, with D possibly TRBD2 on 6 matching bases. TRBJ2-5 matches the DNA end more closely, so the J call is doubtful. CDR3 length: 14 amino acids. The V gene's germline CDR1 is DFQATT and CDR2 SNEGSKA (reference sequence). The CDR3 region is CSARRAQEGETQYF. The CDR3 nucleotides read TGCAGTGCTCGGAGGGCTCAGGAGGGGGAGACCCAGTACTTC.

Note on this clonotype: Sequence at one end of the junction differs from germline and may be a read error. The chain employs TRBV3-1 and TRBJ2-3; 14 bases are shared with TRBD2. CDR3 length: 15 amino acids. Germline V gives CDR1 LGHDT, CDR2 YNNKEL (reference sequence). CDR3 amino acids: CASSRGTSGSDTRYF. Written as DNA, the CDR3 is TGTGCCAGCAGCCGGGGGACTAGCGGGAGCGATACGCGGTATTTT.

CDR3 amino acids: CSASTSGRGNEQFF. CDR3 nucleotide sequence: TGCAGCGCTTCGACTAGCGGGAGAGGAAATGAGCAGTTCTTC. The chain links TRBV29-1 to TRBJ2-1; 12 positions agree with TRBD2. Unmatched junction bases numbered 8, after V lost 7 bases and J lost 7 bases. Germline V lookup: CDR1 SQVTM, CDR2 ANQGSEA. The CDR3 sequence is 14 residues long.

This clonotype was observed once. CDR3 sequence: CASSSGLSGADTQYF. The CDR3 nucleotides read TGTGCCAGCAGCTCCGGGCTTTCCGGCGCAGATACGCAGTATTTT. The chain carries TRBV5-5 and TRBJ2-3; D gene ambiguous. In germline, CDR1 is SGHKS, CDR2 YYEKEE (reference sequence). CDR3 length: 15 residues. Trimming left V 3 bases short and J 4 bases short, with 15 bases between.

This clonotype has a handful of counts. This chain uses TRBV7-9 with TRBJ2-1, with D possibly TRBD2 on 7 matching bases. CDR3 length equals 13 residues. Germline V gene data show CDR1 as SEHNR and CDR2 as FQNEAQ (reference sequence). The V gene lost 7 bases and the J gene lost 12 bases, with 19 bases spanning the gap. In nucleotides, the CDR3 is TGTGCCAGCACCTCCGCAGGGGAGGGGAGGCAGTTCTTC. It encodes CASTSAGEGRQFF.

CDR3 sequence (DNA): TGTGCCAGCAGTTACAGTGGACAGGGGAAAAACATTCAGTACTTC. It yields the protein CASSYSGQGKNIQYF. The chain is built from TRBV6-5 and TRBJ2-4, with 9 bases fitting TRBD1. CDR3 size: 15 residues. The J segment lost 4 bases and the V segment lost 2 bases, leaving 3 bases of the junction unmatched. The germline gives CDR1 MNHEY, CDR2 SVGAGI.

The chain is built from TRBV7-2 and TRBJ2-2; D remains unclear. V was shortened by 6 bases and J by 4 bases, with 12 bases between the two germline ends. CDR3 length: 14 amino acids. The germline CDR1 and CDR2 sequences are SGHTA and FQGNSA. The CDR3 sequence: CASRFRVGTGELFF. The CDR3, as DNA: TGTGCCAGCAGGTTCCGGGTGGGCACCGGGGAGCTGTTTTTT. Together with reference TRBV7-2 and TRBJ2-2, the CDR3 gives the full variable domain: GAGVSQSPSNKVTEKGKDVELRCDPISGHTALYWYRQSLGQGLEFLIYFQGNSAPDKSGLPSDRFSAERTGGSVSTLTIQRTQQEDSAVYLCASRFRVGTGELFFGEGSRLTVL.

This clonotype occurred a few times. The chain has TRBV24-1 and TRBJ2-1; TRBD1 or TRBD2 may be the D gene (6 bases each). CDR1 KGHDR and CDR2 SFDVKD come from the germline V gene. The CDR3 totals 16 residues. Between the trimmed V and J ends, which lost 4 bases and 2 bases, there was a span of 14 bases. The CDR3 DNA reads TGTGCCACCAGTGAGACTAGGGGGAGAGCCTACAATGAGCAGTTCTTC. Its translation is CATSETRGRAYNEQFF.

The chain uses TRBV24-1 and TRBJ1-1; TRBD1 aligns across 9 bases. The CDR3 runs to 13 residues. Per germline, CDR1 KGHDR and CDR2 SFDVKD. V was pared by 9 bases and J by 4 bases, with 5 bases of the junction left unmatched. CDR3 DNA sequence: TGTGCCACCTGGGACAGGGCGGGCACTGAAGCTTTCTTT. It yields the protein CATWDRAGTEAFF.

The rearrangement links TRBV13 to TRBJ1-2; TRBD1 agrees at 8 bases. The ends lost 4 bases at V and 5 bases at J; junction bases unmatched: 18. CDR1 and CDR2 from the germline V gene are PRHDT and FYEKMQ (reference sequence). The CDR3 has 18 residues. This CDR3 is CASSSRGGQGAVGYGYTF. CDR3 DNA sequence: TGTGCCAGCAGCTCCCGTGGAGGTCAGGGGGCGGTTGGTTATGGCTACACCTTC.

This chain connects TRBV6-2 or TRBV6-3 to TRBJ2-1; 13 bases fit TRBD2. This CDR3 has 15 amino acids. J lost 12 bases, V lost 2 bases, and 7 bases had no gene match. CDR1 is MNHEY and CDR2 is SVGEGT in the germline V gene. CDR3 DNA sequence: TGTGCCAGCAGTTACGGACTAGCGGGAGTCGATGGGCAGTTCTTC. It encodes CASSYGLAGVDGQFF.

This clonotype was counted once. The junction and the germline gene differ at one end; a read error may be behind it. The V call is TRBV9, the J call TRBJ2-1; 8 bases match TRBD1. The V gene's germline CDR1 is SGDLS and CDR2 YYNGEE. The CDR3 length is 15 residues. The DNA for the CDR3 is TGTGTCAGCAGCCGACAGGGGAACTCCTACAATGAGCAGTTCTTC. Protein: CVSSRQGNSYNEQFF.